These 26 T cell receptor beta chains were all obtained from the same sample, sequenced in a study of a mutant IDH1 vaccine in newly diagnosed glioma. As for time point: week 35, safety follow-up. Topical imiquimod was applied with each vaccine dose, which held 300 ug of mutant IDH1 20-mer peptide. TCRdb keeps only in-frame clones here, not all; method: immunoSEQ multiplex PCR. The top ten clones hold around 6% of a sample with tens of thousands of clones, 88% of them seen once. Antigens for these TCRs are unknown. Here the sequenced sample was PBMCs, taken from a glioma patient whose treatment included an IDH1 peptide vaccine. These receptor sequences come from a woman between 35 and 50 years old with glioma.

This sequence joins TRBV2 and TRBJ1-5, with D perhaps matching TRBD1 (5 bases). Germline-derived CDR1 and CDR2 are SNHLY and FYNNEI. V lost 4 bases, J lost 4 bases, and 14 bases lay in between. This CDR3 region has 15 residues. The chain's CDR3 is CASSVGGAQNQPQHF. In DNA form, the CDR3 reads TGTGCCAGCAGTGTAGGTGGGGCCCAGAATCAGCCCCAGCATTTT.

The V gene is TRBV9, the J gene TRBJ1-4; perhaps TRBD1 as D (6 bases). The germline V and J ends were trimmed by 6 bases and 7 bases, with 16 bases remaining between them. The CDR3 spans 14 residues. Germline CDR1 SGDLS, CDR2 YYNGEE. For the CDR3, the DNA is TGTGCCAGCAATAATGGGGGGGCTGGTGAAAAACTGTTTTTT. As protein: CASNNGGAGEKLFF.

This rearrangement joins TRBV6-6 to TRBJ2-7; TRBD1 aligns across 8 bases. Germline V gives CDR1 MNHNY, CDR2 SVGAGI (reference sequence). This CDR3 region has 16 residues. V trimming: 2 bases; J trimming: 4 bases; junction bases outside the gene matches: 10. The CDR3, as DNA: TGTGCCAGCAGTTACCCAGACAGGGGAGGTCAGTACGAGCAGTACTTC. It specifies CASSYPDRGGQYEQYF.

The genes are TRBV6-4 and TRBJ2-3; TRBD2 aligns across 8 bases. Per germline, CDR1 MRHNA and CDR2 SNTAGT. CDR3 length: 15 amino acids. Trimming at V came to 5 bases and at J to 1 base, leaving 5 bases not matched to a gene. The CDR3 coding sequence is TGTGCCAGCAGTCCAGGACTAGCCGGCACAGATACGCAGTATTTT. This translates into CASSPGLAGTDTQYF.

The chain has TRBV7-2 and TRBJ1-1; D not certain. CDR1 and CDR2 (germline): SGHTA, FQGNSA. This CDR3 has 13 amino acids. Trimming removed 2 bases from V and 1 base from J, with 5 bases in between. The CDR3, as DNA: TGTGCCAGCAGCTTATCGGGGAACACTGAAGCTTTCTTT. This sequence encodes CASSLSGNTEAFF.

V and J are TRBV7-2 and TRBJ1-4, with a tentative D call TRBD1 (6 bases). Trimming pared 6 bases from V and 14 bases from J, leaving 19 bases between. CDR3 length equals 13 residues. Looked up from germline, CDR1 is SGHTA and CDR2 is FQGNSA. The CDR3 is CASRRGGNGGLFF. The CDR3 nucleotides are TGTGCCAGCAGGAGGGGGGGAAACGGGGGGCTGTTTTTT.

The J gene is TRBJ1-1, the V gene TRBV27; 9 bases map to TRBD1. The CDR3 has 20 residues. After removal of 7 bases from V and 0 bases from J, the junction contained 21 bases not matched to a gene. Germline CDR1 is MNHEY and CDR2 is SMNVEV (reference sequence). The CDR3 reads CASTKRAPGQGRGMNTEAFF. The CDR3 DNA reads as TGTGCCAGCACCAAGAGGGCACCGGGACAGGGAAGGGGAATGAACACTGAAGCTTTCTTT.

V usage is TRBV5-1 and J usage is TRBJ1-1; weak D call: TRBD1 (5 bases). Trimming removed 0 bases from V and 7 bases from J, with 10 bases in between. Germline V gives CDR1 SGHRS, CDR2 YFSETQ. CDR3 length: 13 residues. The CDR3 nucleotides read TGCGCCAGCAGCTTGGTAAGGGGTAGTGAAGCTTTCTTT. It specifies CASSLVRGSEAFF.

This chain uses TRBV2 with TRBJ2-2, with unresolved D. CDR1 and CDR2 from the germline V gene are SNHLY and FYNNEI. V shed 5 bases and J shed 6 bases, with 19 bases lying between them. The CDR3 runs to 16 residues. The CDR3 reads CASSPLTMTFAGELFF. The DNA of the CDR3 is TGTGCCAGCAGTCCTCTGACCATGACTTTCGCCGGGGAGCTGTTTTTT.

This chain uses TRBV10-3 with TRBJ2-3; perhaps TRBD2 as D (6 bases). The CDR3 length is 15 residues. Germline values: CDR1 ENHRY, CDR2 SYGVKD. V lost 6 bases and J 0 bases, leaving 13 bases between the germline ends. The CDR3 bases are TGTGCCATCAGGGGGTCCGGGACTAGCACAGATACGCAGTATTTT. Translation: CAIRGSGTSTDTQYF.

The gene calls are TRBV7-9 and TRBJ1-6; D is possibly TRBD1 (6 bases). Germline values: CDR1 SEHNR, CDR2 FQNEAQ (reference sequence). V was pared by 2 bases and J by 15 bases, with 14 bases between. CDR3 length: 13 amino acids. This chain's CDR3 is CASSLSGQPLLHF. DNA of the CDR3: TGTGCCAGCAGCTTAAGTGGACAGCCTCTCCTCCACTTT.

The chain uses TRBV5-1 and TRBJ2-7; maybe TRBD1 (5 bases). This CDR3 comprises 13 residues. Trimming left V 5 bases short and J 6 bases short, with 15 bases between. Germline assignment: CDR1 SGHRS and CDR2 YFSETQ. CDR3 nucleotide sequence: TGCGCCAGCAGACCAACAACAGGTCGCGAGCAGTACTTC. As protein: CASRPTTGREQYF.

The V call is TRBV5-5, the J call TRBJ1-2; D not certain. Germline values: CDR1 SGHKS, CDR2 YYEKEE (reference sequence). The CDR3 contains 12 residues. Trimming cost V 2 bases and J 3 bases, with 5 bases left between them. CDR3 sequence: CASSFGDYGYTF. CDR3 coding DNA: TGTGCCAGCAGCTTCGGGGACTATGGCTACACCTTC.

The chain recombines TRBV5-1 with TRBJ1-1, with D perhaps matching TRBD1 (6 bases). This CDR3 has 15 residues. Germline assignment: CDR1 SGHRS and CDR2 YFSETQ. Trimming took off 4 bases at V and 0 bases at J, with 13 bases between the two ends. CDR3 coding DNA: TGCGCCAGCAGCACGGGGGGGGCTATGAACACTGAAGCTTTCTTT. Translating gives CASSTGGAMNTEAFF.

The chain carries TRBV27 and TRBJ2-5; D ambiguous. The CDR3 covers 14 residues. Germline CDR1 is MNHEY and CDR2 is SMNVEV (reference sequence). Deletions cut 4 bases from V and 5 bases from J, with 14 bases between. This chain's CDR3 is CASSSNLLGETQYF. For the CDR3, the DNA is TGTGCCAGCAGTTCCAATCTCCTGGGGGAGACCCAGTACTTC.

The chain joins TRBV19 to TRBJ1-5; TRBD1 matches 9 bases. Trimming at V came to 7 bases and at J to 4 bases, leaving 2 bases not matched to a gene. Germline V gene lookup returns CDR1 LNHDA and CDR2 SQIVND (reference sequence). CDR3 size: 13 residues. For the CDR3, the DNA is TGTGCCAGTAACGGACAGGGGAATCAGCCCCAGCATTTT. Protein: CASNGQGNQPQHF.

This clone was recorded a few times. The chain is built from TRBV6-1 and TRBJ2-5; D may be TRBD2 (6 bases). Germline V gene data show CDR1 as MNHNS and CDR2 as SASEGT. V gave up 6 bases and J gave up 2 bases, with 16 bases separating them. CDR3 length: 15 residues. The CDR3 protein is CASRKWNGGQETQYF. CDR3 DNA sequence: TGTGCCAGCAGAAAATGGAACGGGGGACAAGAGACCCAGTACTTC.

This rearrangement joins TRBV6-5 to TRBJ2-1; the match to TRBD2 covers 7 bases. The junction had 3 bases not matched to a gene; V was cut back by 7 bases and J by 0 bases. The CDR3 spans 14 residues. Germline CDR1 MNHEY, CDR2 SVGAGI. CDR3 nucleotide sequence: TGTGCCAGCACGTGGGACTACTCCTACAATGAGCAGTTCTTC. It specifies CASTWDYSYNEQFF.

CDR3 loop: CASSRSSGSTEAFF. CDR3 sequence (DNA): TGTGCCAGCAGCCGTTCTTCAGGGAGCACTGAAGCTTTCTTT. The chain joins TRBV4-2 to TRBJ1-1, with D perhaps TRBD1 (5 bases). This CDR3 has 14 residues. The V gene's germline CDR1 is LGHNA and CDR2 YNFKEQ. Trimming removed 4 bases at V and 4 bases at J, with 13 bases between.

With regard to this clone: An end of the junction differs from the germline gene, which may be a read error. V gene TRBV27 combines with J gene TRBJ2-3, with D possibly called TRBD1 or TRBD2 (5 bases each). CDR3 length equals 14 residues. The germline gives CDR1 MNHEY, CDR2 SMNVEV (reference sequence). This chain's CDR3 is CASSLSGTTDTQYF. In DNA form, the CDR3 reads TGTGCCAGCAGTCTATCGGGGACCACAGATACGCAGTATTTT.

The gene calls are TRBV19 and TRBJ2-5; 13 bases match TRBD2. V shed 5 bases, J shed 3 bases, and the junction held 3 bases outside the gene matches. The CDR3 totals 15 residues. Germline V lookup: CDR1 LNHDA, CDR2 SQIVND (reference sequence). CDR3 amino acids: CASSPGTSGKETQYF. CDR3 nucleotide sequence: TGTGCCAGTAGTCCCGGGACTAGCGGGAAAGAGACCCAGTACTTC. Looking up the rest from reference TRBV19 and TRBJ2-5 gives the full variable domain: DGGITQSPKYLFRKEGQNVTLSCEQNLNHDAMYWYRQDPGQGLRLIYYSQIVNDFQKGDIAEGYSVSREKKESFPLTVTSAQKNPTAFYLCASSPGTSGKETQYFGPGTRLLVL.

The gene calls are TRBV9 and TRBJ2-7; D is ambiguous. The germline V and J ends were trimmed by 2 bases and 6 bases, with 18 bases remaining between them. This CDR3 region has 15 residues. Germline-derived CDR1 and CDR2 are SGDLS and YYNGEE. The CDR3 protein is CASSVGRQAAAEQYF. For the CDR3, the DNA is TGTGCCAGCAGCGTTGGGCGTCAGGCGGCCGCCGAGCAGTACTTC.

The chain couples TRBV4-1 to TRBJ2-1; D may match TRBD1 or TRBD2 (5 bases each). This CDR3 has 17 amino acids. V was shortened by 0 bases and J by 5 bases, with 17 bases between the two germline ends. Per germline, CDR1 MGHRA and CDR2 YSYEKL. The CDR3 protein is CASSQDLGVSMDNEQFF. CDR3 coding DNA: TGCGCCAGCAGCCAAGATTTGGGGGTAAGCATGGACAATGAGCAGTTCTTC.

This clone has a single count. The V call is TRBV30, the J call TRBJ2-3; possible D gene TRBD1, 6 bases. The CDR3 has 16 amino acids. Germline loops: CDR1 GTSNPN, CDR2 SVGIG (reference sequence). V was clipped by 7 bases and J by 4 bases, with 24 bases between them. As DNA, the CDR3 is TGTGCCTCGACGAACAGGGCGGCATCGGGTCCAGATACGCAGTATTTT. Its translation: CASTNRAASGPDTQYF.

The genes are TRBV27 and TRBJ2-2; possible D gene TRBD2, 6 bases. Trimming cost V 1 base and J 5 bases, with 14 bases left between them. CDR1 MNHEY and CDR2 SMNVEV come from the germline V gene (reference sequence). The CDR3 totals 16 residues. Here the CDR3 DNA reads TGTGCCAGCAGTTTATGGCAGGGAGGTCGGACCGGGGAGCTGTTTTTT. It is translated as CASSLWQGGRTGELFF.

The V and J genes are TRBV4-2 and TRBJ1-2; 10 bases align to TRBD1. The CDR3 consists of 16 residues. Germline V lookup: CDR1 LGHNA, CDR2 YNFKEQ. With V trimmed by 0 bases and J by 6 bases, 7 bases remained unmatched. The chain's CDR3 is CASSQELAGTGDGYTF. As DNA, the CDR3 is TGTGCCAGCAGCCAAGAGTTAGCCGGGACAGGGGATGGCTACACCTTC.